Each of the 10 T cell receptor beta chains below was sequenced from the same sample in a study of siplizumab effects on memory and regulatory T cells. The assay was immunoSEQ multiplex PCR, and TCRdb's table has in-frame clones only and misses some. Altogether 100,000 or so clones are present, more than 85% being singletons, with the ten largest covering 0.15%. Sequencing was carried out using CD4+ T cells sorted from blood. Receptor source: a human donor in good health.

The chain carries TRBV15 and TRBJ1-2; possibly TRBD1 for D (5 bases). Germline V gives CDR1 LNHNV, CDR2 YYDKDF (reference sequence). The CDR3 runs 12 residues. V shed 5 bases and J shed 4 bases, with 8 bases lying between them. The CDR3 protein is CATSPGGYGYTF. The CDR3 DNA follows: TGTGCCACCAGCCCGGGGGGCTATGGCTACACCTTC.

The J gene is TRBJ1-2, the V gene TRBV27; TRBD1 aligns across 11 bases. The CDR3 consists of 16 residues. With V trimmed by 0 bases and J by 4 bases, 4 bases remained unmatched. Germline lookup yields CDR1 MNHEY and CDR2 SMNVEV (reference sequence). CDR3 sequence reads: CASSLSRTGGSYGYTF. The CDR3 DNA follows: TGTGCCAGCAGTTTATCGCGGACAGGGGGCAGCTATGGCTACACCTTC.

The chain employs TRBV23-1 and TRBJ2-7; TRBD2 agrees at 10 bases. TRBV23-1 is an open reading frame, and its role is uncertain. The V and J ends lost 4 bases and 2 bases, in that order; junction bases with no gene match: 8. The CDR3 covers 16 residues. The CDR3 loop reads CASSPTLAGDPYEQYF. The DNA for the CDR3 is TGCGCCAGCAGTCCTACCCTAGCGGGGGACCCCTACGAGCAGTACTTC.

This clone was observed once. The chain links TRBV30 to TRBJ1-1; weak D call: TRBD1 (6 bases). Germline CDR1 reads GTSNPN; CDR2 reads SVGIG (reference sequence). Between the trimmed V and J ends, which lost 3 bases and 5 bases, there was a span of 16 bases. This CDR3 has 14 residues. The CDR3, as DNA: TGTGCCTGGAGCGCATCAACAGGGAGAACTGAAGCTTTCTTT. This encodes CAWSASTGRTEAFF.

J is TRBJ2-5 and V is TRBV10-3; no reliable D call. The end of the DNA is better explained by TRBJ2-7, so the J call may be wrong. The CDR3 length is 13 residues. The V gene's germline CDR1 is ENHRY and CDR2 SYGVKD. The chain's CDR3 is CAISESVGYEQYF. The CDR3, as DNA: TGTGCCATCAGTGAGTCGGTCGGCTACGAGCAGTACTTC.

The chain uses TRBV18 and TRBJ1-2; D remains unclear. The CDR3 has 13 amino acids. The V and J ends lost 3 bases and 1 base respectively, with 6 bases between them. Germline values: CDR1 KGHSH, CDR2 LQKENI. In DNA, the CDR3 is TGTGCCAGCTCACCGGATTTTAACTATGGCTACACCTTC. This gives the protein CASSPDFNYGYTF.

CDR3 sequence: CASSAAGGYGYTF. CDR3 bases: TGTGCCAGCAGTGCGGCAGGCGGCTATGGCTACACCTTC. The V call is TRBV2, the J call TRBJ1-2; D not certain. V lost 4 bases and J 4 bases, leaving 10 bases between the germline ends. The germline V gene has CDR1 SNHLY and CDR2 FYNNEI. CDR3 length equals 13 residues.

This clone was detected only once. V is TRBV5-6 and J is TRBJ2-3; 8 bases line up with TRBD2. V trimming: 4 bases; J trimming: 0 bases; junction bases outside the gene matches: 7. Germline loops: CDR1 SGHDT, CDR2 YYEEEE. CDR3 length equals 16 residues. The CDR3 nucleotides are TGTGCCAGCAGCCCCGGGGGGGGCTCTAGCACAGATACGCAGTATTTT. Residues: CASSPGGGSSTDTQYF.

This chain joins TRBV25-1 and TRBJ1-1; 9 bases line up with TRBD1. Trimming removed 3 bases from V and 8 bases from J; junction bases left unmatched: 10. Germline V gene data show CDR1 as MGHDK and CDR2 as SYGVNS. The CDR3 runs 15 residues. CDR3 sequence (DNA): TGTGCCAGCAGTGACCTACGACAGGGGGAGGGCGAAGCTTTCTTT. It is translated as CASSDLRQGEGEAFF.

V is TRBV6-5 and J is TRBJ1-5; D perhaps matches TRBD1 (6 bases). The germline V gene encodes CDR1 MNHEY and CDR2 SVGAGI. Between the trimmed V and J ends, which lost 7 bases and 0 bases, there was a span of 13 bases. The CDR3 extends over 15 amino acids. The CDR3 reads CASTQRGNSNQPQHF. CDR3 sequence (DNA): TGTGCCAGCACCCAAAGGGGGAATAGCAATCAGCCCCAGCATTTT.